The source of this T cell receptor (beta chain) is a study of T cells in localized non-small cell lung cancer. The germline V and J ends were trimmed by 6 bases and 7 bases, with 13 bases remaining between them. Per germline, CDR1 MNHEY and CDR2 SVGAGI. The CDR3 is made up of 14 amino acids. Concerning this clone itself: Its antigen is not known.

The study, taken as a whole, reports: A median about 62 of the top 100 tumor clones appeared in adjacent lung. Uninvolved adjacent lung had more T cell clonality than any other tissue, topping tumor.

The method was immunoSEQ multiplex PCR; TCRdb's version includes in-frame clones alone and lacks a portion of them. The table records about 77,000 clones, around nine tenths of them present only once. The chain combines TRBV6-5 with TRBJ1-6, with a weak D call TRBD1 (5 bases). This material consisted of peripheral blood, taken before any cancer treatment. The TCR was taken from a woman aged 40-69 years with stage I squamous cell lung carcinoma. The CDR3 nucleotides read TGTGCCAGCAGGTTCGGACAAGAGAATTCACCCCTCCACTTT. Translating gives CASRFGQENSPLHF.